This T cell receptor (beta chain) was captured in a study of blood T cells in healthy people across ages. Study-level results: Diversity figures derived from one million T cells were judged to underestimate the true value. CMV status of donors was not determined, possibly confounding expanded clonotype changes.

Together with a sample-barcoded 5' primer, a J-beta primer mix was included in a second PCR lasting about 7 to 11 cycles. One entry per CDR3 protein, called by TCRdb with MiXCR from the 5' RACE reads. The repertoire consists of approximately 800,000 distinct CDR3 sequences, with around half occurring once and the leading ten covering 15% to 20%. CDR3 length equals 15 residues. The junction had 8 bases not matched to a gene; V was cut back by 3 bases and J by 7 bases. Comment on this clonotype: Its antigen is currently unknown.

This sequence originates from a man at least 80 years old in good health. What was sequenced was blood. The rearrangement links TRBV12-3 or TRBV12-4 to TRBJ2-7, with 11 positions matching TRBD2. For the CDR3, the DNA is TGTGCCAGCAGTTTTCTAGCGGGAGGTCACAATGAGCAGTACTTC. It is translated as CASSFLAGGHNEQYF.